Included here is one TCR beta chain sequence, with context. The antigen is undetermined. The source of the sample is a study of OX40 agonist ivuxolimab in advanced cancers. Turning to the study itself: Past anti-PD-1, anti-PD-L1 or anti-CTLA-4 therapy was accepted, and 40% to 45% had received some.

Germline V CDR1 and CDR2: MNHNY, SVGAGI (reference sequence). V lost 2 bases, J lost 3 bases, and 7 bases stayed unmatched. This CDR3 contains 15 residues. Some clones are missing from TCRdb's copy, which holds only in-frame ones; the method was immunoSEQ multiplex PCR. The sample has 9,500 to 13,000 clones; 60% to 85% are singletons. Overall study findings and caveats: Both blood CD4+ and CD8+ T cells showed clonal growth by week 6 at 0.1 to 3.0 mg/kg.

Sequenced material: CD4+ or CD8+ T cells sorted from blood, taken in a trial of the OX40 agonist ivuxolimab. The receptor's source is an adult with an advanced solid tumor such as melanoma, head and neck, liver or kidney cancer. V gene TRBV6-6 combines with J gene TRBJ2-7; 7 positions agree with TRBD2. The CDR3 nucleotides read TGTGCCAGCAGTTACAAAACTAGCGCCATCTACGAGCAGTACTTC. It specifies CASSYKTSAIYEQYF.